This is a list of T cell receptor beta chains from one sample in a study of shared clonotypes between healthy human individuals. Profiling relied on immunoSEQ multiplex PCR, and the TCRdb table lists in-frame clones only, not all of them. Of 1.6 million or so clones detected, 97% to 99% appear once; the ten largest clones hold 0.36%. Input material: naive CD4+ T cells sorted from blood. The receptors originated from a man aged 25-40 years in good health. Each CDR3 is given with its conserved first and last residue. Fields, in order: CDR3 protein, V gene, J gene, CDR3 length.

CDR3: CASGDLSTDTQYF
V: TRBV5-1
J: TRBJ2-3
length: 13

CDR3: CAAQGRSNQPQHF
V: TRBV28
J: TRBJ1-5
length: 13

CDR3: CASSLRGGQGNQPQHF
V: TRBV28
J: TRBJ1-5
length: 16

CDR3: CASSFRRAHEQYF
V: TRBV5-8
J: TRBJ2-7
length: 13

CDR3: CASSLAFGTDTQYF
V: TRBV7-7
J: TRBJ2-3
length: 14

CDR3: CASSEVMGVPYEQYF
V: TRBV6-1
J: TRBJ2-7
length: 15

CDR3: CASSSGRGRDIDTQYF
V: TRBV11-3
J: TRBJ2-3
length: 16

CDR3: CASSLYYYEQYF
V: TRBV7-2
J: TRBJ2-7
length: 12

CDR3: CASRAGTAKTFF
V: TRBV6-5
J: TRBJ1-1
length: 12

CDR3: CASRSYNEQFF
V: TRBV2
J: TRBJ2-1
length: 11

CDR3: CASSEISAEYF
V: TRBV2
J: TRBJ2-7
length: 11

CDR3: CATTSGTSTYEQYF
V: TRBV6-1
J: TRBJ2-7
length: 14

CDR3: CASSPTRGSTGELFF
V: TRBV28
J: TRBJ2-2
length: 15

CDR3: CASSSRGGSGTEAFF
V: TRBV7-9
J: TRBJ1-1
length: 15

CDR3: CASSLVWWGIAGANNEQFF
V: TRBV7-2
J: TRBJ2-1
length: 19

CDR3: CASSPRGVPVDEQFF
V: TRBV23-1
J: TRBJ2-1
length: 15

CDR3: CASSRDRGIPGANVLTF
V: TRBV7-9
J: TRBJ2-6
length: 17

CDR3: CASSYRPGSYNEQFF
V: TRBV7-2
J: TRBJ2-1
length: 15

CDR3: CSATSGDTQYF
V: TRBV20-1
J: TRBJ2-3
length: 11

CDR3: CAWNDRGSGANVLTF
V: TRBV30
J: TRBJ2-6
length: 15

CDR3: CASSYSGTQIYEQYF
V: TRBV6-5
J: TRBJ2-7
length: 15

CDR3: CASSETTSGRRPGELFF
V: TRBV6-1
J: TRBJ2-2
length: 17

CDR3: CSARQGNQPQHF
V: TRBV29-1
J: TRBJ1-5
length: 12

CDR3: CSVTGDQPQHF
V: TRBV20-1
J: TRBJ1-5
length: 11

CDR3: CASNTGDGRYEQYF
V: TRBV2
J: TRBJ2-7
length: 14

CDR3: CSVSVAGEETQYF
V: TRBV29-1
J: TRBJ2-5
length: 13

CDR3: CSVRRGLLYEQYF
V: TRBV29-1
J: TRBJ2-7
length: 13

CDR3: CASSYWGQRKLKAFF
V: TRBV6-5
J: TRBJ1-1
length: 15

CDR3: CASSQAGTGGITGELFF
V: TRBV4-3
J: TRBJ2-2
length: 17

CDR3: CAWSAGYGGPTSTDTQYF
V: TRBV30
J: TRBJ2-3
length: 18

CDR3: CASSPRPGTGELFF
V: TRBV18
J: TRBJ2-2
length: 14

CDR3: CASRWGGSTDTQYF
V: TRBV7-2
J: TRBJ2-3
length: 14

CDR3: CASSLNSGGSAETQYF
V: TRBV7-2
J: TRBJ2-5
length: 16

CDR3: CASSEGREQYF
V: TRBV2
J: TRBJ2-7
length: 11

CDR3: CASSFRRIGGYTF
V: TRBV28
J: TRBJ1-2
length: 13

CDR3: CASSPRWGPGANVLTF
V: TRBV11-2
J: TRBJ2-6
length: 16

CDR3: CASSPDRFQETQYF
V: TRBV7-2
J: TRBJ2-5
length: 14

CDR3: CASSQDSSVRTTEQYF
V: TRBV4-1
J: TRBJ2-7
length: 16

CDR3: CASSPIGDREQFF
V: TRBV5-1
J: TRBJ2-1
length: 13

CDR3: CASSVGTSGRGTKNIQYF
V: TRBV6-1
J: TRBJ2-4
length: 18

CDR3: CASSERGGGQPQHF
V: TRBV6-1
J: TRBJ1-5
length: 14

CDR3: CASKGTGHQETQYF
V: TRBV7-9
J: TRBJ2-5
length: 14

CDR3: CATERHGNEQFF
V: TRBV6-6
J: TRBJ2-1
length: 12

CDR3: CAIRGSGSSYEQYF
V: TRBV10-3
J: TRBJ2-7
length: 14

CDR3: CASSLDSGTYNEQFF
V: TRBV7-3
J: TRBJ2-1
length: 15

CDR3: CASSDKGTSTDTQYF
V: TRBV6-4
J: TRBJ2-3
length: 15

CDR3: CASSQGQGMDTQYF
V: TRBV2
J: TRBJ2-3
length: 14

CDR3: CASSLDRGRHEQFF
V: TRBV7-2
J: TRBJ2-1
length: 14